This record looks at one T cell receptor beta chain sequence and its context. At one end, the junction sequence differs from germline, possibly due to a read error. The library protocol tagged individual cDNA molecules with unique molecular identifiers. TCRdb processed the 5' RACE reads anew with MiXCR; each CDR3 protein has one entry. The data contain around 86,000 distinct CDR3 sequences, 14% to 15% of them singletons. The data were obtained in a study of early T cells in non-severe SARS-CoV-2 infection. About the research overall: From unsorted whole blood, bulk RNA was sequenced, and the chains remained unpaired.

Sequenced input: whole blood. The source is an adult who was a healthcare worker with PCR-confirmed SARS-CoV-2 infection or an uninfected control (not recorded which).

CDR3 DNA: TGCGCTTGCGGGAAAGGAGGTGGGGGACATCAGCCCCAGCATTTT. It codes for CACGKGGGGHQPQHF. The V call is TRBV30, the J call TRBJ1-5, with D maybe TRBD1 (5 bases). CDR3 size: 15 residues. CDR1 is GTSNPN, CDR2 SVGIG, per germline (reference sequence).